Listed below are T cell receptor beta chains from one sample, sequenced in a study of T cell responses to AZD1222 COVID-19 vaccine. Here immunoSEQ multiplex PCR was the method, and the copy in TCRdb shows in-frame clones only, minus some. The sample carries about 25,000 clones, around 87% recorded once. Sequenced here: peripheral blood, sampled 28 days after the second AZD1222 dose. These receptors were collected from an adult who received the AZD1222 COVID-19 vaccine. CDR3s include the opening cysteine and the closing phenylalanine or tryptophan. The order of the fields is J gene, V gene, clone size, D gene, CDR3 length, CDR3 protein, CDR3 DNA. A D gene is named only where the DNA matches it firmly. The size field is filled for only some rows; it gives once, few, many or a size class.

j_gene: TRBJ1-3; v_gene: TRBV9; abundance: NA; d_gene: TRBD1; len: 15; CDR3aa: CASSWTGGYGNTIYF; CDR3nt: TGTGCCAGCAGTTGGACAGGAGGATATGGAAACACCATATATTTT
j_gene: TRBJ2-4; v_gene: TRBV6-5; abundance: NA; d_gene: NA; len: 13; CDR3aa: CASRGHGGNIQYF; CDR3nt: TGTGCCAGCAGGGGACACGGGGGAAACATTCAGTACTTC
j_gene: TRBJ2-3; v_gene: TRBV6-5; abundance: NA; d_gene: NA; len: 14; CDR3aa: CASSIGSSADTQYF; CDR3nt: TGTGCCAGCAGTATTGGTAGCTCCGCAGATACGCAGTATTTT
j_gene: TRBJ2-3; v_gene: TRBV7-2; abundance: NA; d_gene: TRBD1; len: 16; CDR3aa: CASSSGTGPIGYTQYF; CDR3nt: TGTGCCAGCAGCTCTGGGACAGGGCCGATCGGATACACGCAGTATTTT
j_gene: TRBJ2-7; v_gene: TRBV27; abundance: NA; d_gene: NA; len: 14; CDR3aa: CASSLNRGGYEQYF; CDR3nt: TGTGCCAGCAGTTTGAACAGGGGGGGCTACGAGCAGTACTTC
j_gene: TRBJ2-5; v_gene: TRBV10-3; abundance: NA; d_gene: TRBD2; len: 14; CDR3aa: CAISDLREGQAQYF; CDR3nt: TGTGCCATCAGTGATCTGCGGGAGGGCCAGGCCCAGTACTTC
j_gene: TRBJ2-7; v_gene: TRBV18; abundance: NA; d_gene: TRBD2; len: 15; CDR3aa: CASSSGLASTYEQYF; CDR3nt: TGTGCCAGCTCATCGGGACTAGCCTCGACCTACGAGCAGTACTTC
j_gene: TRBJ1-5; v_gene: TRBV3-1/TRBV3-2; abundance: NA; d_gene: NA; len: 15; CDR3aa: CASSQARGGNQPQHF; CDR3nt: TGTGCCAGCAGCCAAGCCCGTGGCGGCAATCAGCCCCAGCATTTT
j_gene: TRBJ1-1; v_gene: TRBV29-1; abundance: NA; d_gene: TRBD1; len: 13; CDR3aa: CSASTGGEGEAFF; CDR3nt: TGCAGCGCATCAACAGGGGGCGAGGGTGAAGCTTTCTTT
j_gene: TRBJ2-2; v_gene: TRBV5-6; abundance: few; d_gene: TRBD1; len: 16; CDR3aa: CASSFMGQVVSGELFF; CDR3nt: TGTGCCAGCTCATTTATGGGACAGGTGGTTTCCGGGGAGCTGTTTTTT
j_gene: TRBJ2-3; v_gene: TRBV2; abundance: NA; d_gene: NA; len: 16; CDR3aa: CASSGMSSRGTDTQYF; CDR3nt: TGTGCCAGCAGTGGGATGTCTAGCCGCGGCACAGATACGCAGTATTTT
j_gene: TRBJ2-7; v_gene: TRBV6-4; abundance: NA; d_gene: TRBD2; len: 15; CDR3aa: CASSDPTASGSEQYF; CDR3nt: TGTGCCAGCAGTGACCCGACGGCTAGCGGGAGCGAGCAGTACTTC
j_gene: TRBJ1-1; v_gene: TRBV7-3; abundance: NA; d_gene: TRBD1; len: 14; CDR3aa: CASSLTGQGTEAFF; CDR3nt: TGTGCCAGCAGCTTAACGGGACAGGGGACTGAAGCTTTCTTT
j_gene: TRBJ1-2; v_gene: TRBV30; abundance: NA; d_gene: NA; len: 12; CDR3aa: CAWSRMGYGYTF; CDR3nt: TGTGCCTGGAGCAGAATGGGCTATGGCTACACCTTC
j_gene: TRBJ2-2; v_gene: TRBV10-1; abundance: NA; d_gene: NA; len: 17; CDR3aa: CASSEFTGTRVSGELFF; CDR3nt: TGCGCCAGCAGTGAGTTTACCGGGACACGGGTGAGCGGGGAGCTGTTTTTT
j_gene: TRBJ2-7; v_gene: TRBV27; abundance: few; d_gene: NA; len: 14; CDR3aa: CASRTSGAPYEQYF; CDR3nt: TGTGCCAGCAGAACCAGCGGTGCTCCTTACGAGCAGTACTTC
j_gene: TRBJ1-6; v_gene: TRBV28; abundance: few; d_gene: NA; len: 14; CDR3aa: CASSPPAQNSPLHF; CDR3nt: TGTGCCAGCAGTCCCCCGGCACAGAATTCACCCCTCCACTTT
j_gene: TRBJ1-5; v_gene: TRBV29-1; abundance: NA; d_gene: NA; len: 13; CDR3aa: CSVAEASNQPQHF; CDR3nt: TGCAGCGTTGCAGAGGCGAGCAATCAGCCCCAGCATTTT
j_gene: TRBJ2-5; v_gene: TRBV28; abundance: NA; d_gene: TRBD1; len: 15; CDR3aa: CASSLARGLGETQYF; CDR3nt: TGTGCCAGCAGTTTAGCCAGGGGGCTGGGAGAGACCCAGTACTTC
j_gene: TRBJ2-1; v_gene: TRBV9; abundance: once; d_gene: NA; len: 12; CDR3aa: CASSVITNEQFF; CDR3nt: TGTGCCAGCAGCGTAATCACCAATGAGCAGTTCTTC